This TCR beta chain was sequenced for a study of blood T cell repertoires in COVID-19. In the study overall: Acute and convalescent COVID-19 specimens originated in the United States, Italy and Spain.

The protocol was immunoSEQ multiplex PCR, while the TCRdb copy is restricted to in-frame clones and leaves out a portion. The data show 55,000 or so clones, more than 70% seen once. The CDR3 length is 15 residues. Germline V gene lookup returns CDR1 SGDLS and CDR2 YYNGEE. Trimming took 2 bases from V and 0 from J, leaving 10 bases between them. V usage is TRBV9 and J usage is TRBJ2-3; D is ambiguous. The sequenced sample consisted of peripheral blood. The receptor's source is a man aged 55 to 69 with active COVID-19. Here the CDR3 reads CASSVAPASTDTQYF. In nucleotides, the CDR3 is TGTGCCAGCAGCGTGGCCCCCGCTAGCACAGATACGCAGTATTTT.